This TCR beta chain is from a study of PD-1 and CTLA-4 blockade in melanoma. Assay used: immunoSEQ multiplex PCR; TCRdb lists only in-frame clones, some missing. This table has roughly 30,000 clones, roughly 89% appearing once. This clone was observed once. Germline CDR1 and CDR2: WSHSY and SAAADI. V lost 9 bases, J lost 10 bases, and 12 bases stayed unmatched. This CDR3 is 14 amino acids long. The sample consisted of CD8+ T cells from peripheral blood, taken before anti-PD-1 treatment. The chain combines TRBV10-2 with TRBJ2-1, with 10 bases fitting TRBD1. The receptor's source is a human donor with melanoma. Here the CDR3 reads CASRDRDRGEEQFF. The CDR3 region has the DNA TGCGCCAGTAGAGACCGGGACAGGGGCGAAGAGCAGTTCTTC.